This T cell receptor beta chain stems from a study of blood T cells in healthy people across ages. Findings and caveats of the study: Long-lived donors exceeded aged donors in naive CD4+ cells and diversity.

This clonotype was counted only a few times. The antigen remains undetermined. A second 7 to 11 cycle PCR used barcoded and J-beta primers. TCRdb redid the calling of the 5' RACE reads with MiXCR, one entry per CDR3 protein. The table shows about 600,000 distinct CDR3 sequences, with 45% to 55% occurring only once. Sequencing used blood. The sequence came from a man older than 75 in good health.

The CDR3 reads CASSQVHPNFVNEQFF. The CDR3 DNA follows: TGCGCCAGCAGCCAAGTCCACCCTAATTTCGTCAATGAGCAGTTCTTC. The rearrangement joins TRBV4-1 to TRBJ2-1; D uncertain. This CDR3 comprises 16 residues. Trimming took off 1 base at V and 6 bases at J, with 16 bases between the two ends. Per germline, CDR1 MGHRA and CDR2 YSYEKL.